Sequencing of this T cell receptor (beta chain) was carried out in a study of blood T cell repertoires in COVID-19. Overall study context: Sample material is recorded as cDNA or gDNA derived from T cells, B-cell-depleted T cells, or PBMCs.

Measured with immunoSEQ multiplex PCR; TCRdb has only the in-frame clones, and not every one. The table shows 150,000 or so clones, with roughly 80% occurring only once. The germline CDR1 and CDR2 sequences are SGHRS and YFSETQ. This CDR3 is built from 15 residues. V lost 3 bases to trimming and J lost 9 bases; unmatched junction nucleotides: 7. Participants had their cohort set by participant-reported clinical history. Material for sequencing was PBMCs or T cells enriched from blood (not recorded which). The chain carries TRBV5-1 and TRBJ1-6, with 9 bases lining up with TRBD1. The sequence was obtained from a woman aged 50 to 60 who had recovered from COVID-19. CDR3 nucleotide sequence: TGCGCCAGCAGCTGGACAGGGGAAGAGAGTTCACCCCTCCACTTT. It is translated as CASSWTGEESSPLHF.